This T cell receptor beta chain was sequenced in a study of blood T cell repertoires in COVID-19. Study background: T cells, B-cell-depleted T cells, or PBMCs supplied cDNA or gDNA.

How the authors handled the data: Amplifying reference gene primers gave estimates of nucleated cell counts. Sequenced by immunoSEQ multiplex PCR; TCRdb stores in-frame clones only, minus some. That table supplies the V and J calls and clone size; D and trimming were determined from the DNA. The sample has under 200,000 clones; roughly nine tenths are singletons. Deletions cut 4 bases from V and 3 bases from J, with 13 bases between. The CDR3 spans 14 residues. Germline V CDR1 and CDR2: MNHEY, SVGEGT. This chain uses TRBV6-2 or TRBV6-3 with TRBJ2-7, with a weak D call TRBD1 (6 bases). The sample taken for sequencing was peripheral blood. This clonotype was sampled from a man aged 65-85 years with active or convalescent COVID-19. In DNA, the CDR3 is TGTGCCAGCAGTTTAAACAGGGTCAGCTACGAGCAGTACTTC. This gives the protein CASSLNRVSYEQYF.